This T cell receptor (beta chain) was recorded in a study of monozygotic twins with inflammatory bowel disease. This CDR3 is built from 18 residues. The germline V gene encodes CDR1 SGHVS and CDR2 FQNEAQ. Study-level points and caveats: No single strong signal or clonotype associated with IBD was supported. Some repertoire variability may stem from patients' differing immunosuppressive treatments. Using the inverse Simpson index, IBD patients had lower TCRbeta diversity than healthy co-twins.

Comments on this clonotype: Its antigen is not identified.

For each CDR3 protein, TCRdb gives one entry from its re-call of the 5' RACE reads, without DNA. The listing records approximately 200,000 distinct CDR3 sequences. This sequence originates from a human donor with ulcerative colitis or Crohn's disease, or a healthy co-twin of an affected twin (not recorded which). The specimen was blood. This chain connects TRBV7-8 to TRBJ2-5; absent DNA, TCRdb's TRBD2 call cannot be checked. The CDR3 reads CASSLGALAGGRQETQYF.